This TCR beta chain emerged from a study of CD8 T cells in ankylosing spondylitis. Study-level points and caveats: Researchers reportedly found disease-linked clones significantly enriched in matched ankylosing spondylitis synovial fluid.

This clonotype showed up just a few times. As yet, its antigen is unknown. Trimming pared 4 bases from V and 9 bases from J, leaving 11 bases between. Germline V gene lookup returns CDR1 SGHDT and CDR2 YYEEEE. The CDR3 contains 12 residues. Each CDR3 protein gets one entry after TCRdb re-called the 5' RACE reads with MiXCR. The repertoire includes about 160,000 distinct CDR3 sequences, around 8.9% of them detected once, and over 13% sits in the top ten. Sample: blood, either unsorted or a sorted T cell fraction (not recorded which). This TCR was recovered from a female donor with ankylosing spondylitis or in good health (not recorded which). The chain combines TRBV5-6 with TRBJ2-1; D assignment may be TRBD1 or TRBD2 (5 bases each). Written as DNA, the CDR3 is TGTGCCAGCAGCCCTGGGACGTCTGAGCAGTTCTTC. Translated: CASSPGTSEQFF.